Below are 3 T cell receptor beta chains sequenced from a single sample in a study of shared clonotypes between healthy human individuals. The method was immunoSEQ multiplex PCR; TCRdb's version includes in-frame clones alone and lacks a portion of them. This sample carries approximately 2.5 million clones, 80% to 95% of them seen once, and the ten largest clones take more than 0.35%. Sequenced sample: naive CD4+ T cells from PBMCs. The subset is: CD45RA+ positively selected. These receptors originate from a man between 18 and 35 years old in good health. Some clones in this sample may be carry-over from other donors' samples.

V gene TRBV11-2 combines with J gene TRBJ2-5; D not certain. This CDR3 spans 14 amino acids. Germline-derived CDR1 and CDR2 are SGHAT and FQNNGV. V was shortened by 2 bases and J by 7 bases, with 14 bases between the two germline ends. The CDR3, as DNA: TGTGCCAGCAGCTTACGGCCCCCCGTGGTGACCCAGTACTTC. Translated: CASSLRPPVVTQYF.

V is TRBV15 and J is TRBJ1-1; D call uncertain. The CDR3 runs to 14 residues. Germline V lookup: CDR1 LNHNV, CDR2 YYDKDF (reference sequence). V was trimmed by 8 bases and J by 1 base, leaving 14 bases between them. CDR3 region: CATPGPEGNTEAFF. Here the CDR3 DNA reads TGTGCCACCCCAGGTCCAGAGGGGAACACTGAAGCTTTCTTT.

Remarks on this clone: Other DNA sequences in this sample translate to the same CDR3. V usage is TRBV28 and J usage is TRBJ2-6; 7 nucleotides agree with TRBD1. CDR3 length: 16 residues. V lost 2 bases to trimming and J lost 4 bases; unmatched junction nucleotides: 5. Looked up from germline, CDR1 is MDHEN and CDR2 is SYDVKM. The CDR3 loop is CASSLNRGSGANVLTF. As DNA, the CDR3 is TGTGCCAGCAGTTTAAACAGGGGATCAGGGGCCAACGTCCTGACTTTC.